The rows below give T cell receptor beta chains drawn from one sample of a study of T cell responses to AZD1222 COVID-19 vaccine. The repertoire was sequenced with immunoSEQ multiplex PCR; TCRdb's copy has only in-frame clones and lacks some. The top ten hold 7.5% to 8% of the sample, which has more than 100,000 clones, approximately 85% seen once. The material sequenced was peripheral blood, taken on day 0 of AZD1222 vaccination. The receptors were sampled from an adult in good health. Both conserved end residues are part of each CDR3. Fields, in order: J gene, V gene, clone size, D gene, CDR3 DNA, CDR3 protein. A D gene is named only where the DNA matches it firmly. A row's size may be missing; if present it is once, few, many or a size class.

j_call: TRBJ2-3; v_call: TRBV5-1; clone_size: NA; d_call: NA; cdr3_nt: TGCGCCAGCAGGACCCGGGCTTCTAGCACAGATACGCAGTATTTT; cdr3_aa: CASRTRASSTDTQYF
j_call: TRBJ2-7; v_call: TRBV4-1; clone_size: few; d_call: NA; cdr3_nt: TGCGCCAGCAGCCAAGGGGGGAGTGAGCAGTACTTC; cdr3_aa: CASSQGGSEQYF
j_call: TRBJ1-6; v_call: TRBV3-1/TRBV3-2; clone_size: NA; d_call: NA; cdr3_nt: TGTGCCAGCAGCCAAGAGGGGGTACCCCTCCACTTT; cdr3_aa: CASSQEGVPLHF
j_call: TRBJ2-1; v_call: TRBV5-1; clone_size: NA; d_call: NA; cdr3_nt: TGCGCCAGCAGCTTGGGACCACACAATGAGCAGTTCTTC; cdr3_aa: CASSLGPHNEQFF
j_call: TRBJ1-1; v_call: TRBV30; clone_size: NA; d_call: NA; cdr3_nt: TGTGCCTGGAGTGCAGGGCTGAACACTGAAGCTTTCTTT; cdr3_aa: CAWSAGLNTEAFF
j_call: TRBJ2-1; v_call: TRBV27; clone_size: once; d_call: NA; cdr3_nt: TGTGCCAGCAGTTTATTCCACACGGATGAGCAGTTCTTC; cdr3_aa: CASSLFHTDEQFF
j_call: TRBJ2-5; v_call: TRBV7-9; clone_size: NA; d_call: NA; cdr3_nt: TGTGCCAGCAGCTTTTCCCAAGAGACCCAGTACTTC; cdr3_aa: CASSFSQETQYF
j_call: TRBJ1-5; v_call: TRBV27; clone_size: NA; d_call: NA; cdr3_nt: TGTGCCAGCAGGCGGGGCAGCAATCAGCCCCAGCATTTT; cdr3_aa: CASRRGSNQPQHF
j_call: TRBJ2-1; v_call: TRBV6-5; clone_size: NA; d_call: TRBD2; cdr3_nt: TGTGCCAGCAGTTACGGGACTAGCGGGATGTATGAGCAGTTCTTC; cdr3_aa: CASSYGTSGMYEQFF
j_call: TRBJ2-1; v_call: TRBV5-1; clone_size: NA; d_call: TRBD2; cdr3_nt: TGCGCCAGCGTCGGAGGGGGACTAGCGGGGAGGCGCGATGAGCAGTTCTTC; cdr3_aa: CASVGGGLAGRRDEQFF
j_call: TRBJ2-7; v_call: TRBV24-1; clone_size: NA; d_call: NA; cdr3_nt: TGTGCCACCGCCAGGGGGGGGGCCTCAAACGAGCAGTACTTC; cdr3_aa: CATARGGASNEQYF
j_call: TRBJ2-7; v_call: TRBV6-5; clone_size: NA; d_call: NA; cdr3_nt: TGTGCCAGCGCACCGGGGAAGGCCTCCTACGAGCAGTACTTC; cdr3_aa: CASAPGKASYEQYF
j_call: TRBJ1-5; v_call: TRBV5-1; clone_size: few; d_call: NA; cdr3_nt: TGCGCCAGCAGCTTGGAGGGTTTAAGCAATCAGCCCCAGCATTTT; cdr3_aa: CASSLEGLSNQPQHF
j_call: TRBJ2-3; v_call: TRBV24-1; clone_size: NA; d_call: NA; cdr3_nt: TGTGCCACCAGTGACCCCAGGGGGACTTCCACAGATACGCAGTATTTT; cdr3_aa: CATSDPRGTSTDTQYF
j_call: TRBJ1-6; v_call: TRBV5-1; clone_size: NA; d_call: TRBD1; cdr3_nt: TGCGCCAGCAGCTTGGAGGGCAGGGGGCTTAATTCACCCCTCCACTTT; cdr3_aa: CASSLEGRGLNSPLHF
j_call: TRBJ2-5; v_call: TRBV7-6; clone_size: NA; d_call: NA; cdr3_nt: TGTGCCAGCAGCTTTGCGGAGACCCAGTACTTC; cdr3_aa: CASSFAETQYF
j_call: TRBJ1-3; v_call: TRBV6-1; clone_size: NA; d_call: NA; cdr3_nt: TGTGCCAGCAGTGCCCGACAGAGGTTCTCTGGAAACACCATATATTTT; cdr3_aa: CASSARQRFSGNTIYF
j_call: TRBJ2-7; v_call: TRBV12-3/TRBV12-4; clone_size: NA; d_call: NA; cdr3_nt: TGTGCCACGGGGAACCAGGGCGGCCCCTTGGGGTTC; cdr3_aa: CATGNQGGPLGF
j_call: TRBJ2-7; v_call: TRBV3-1/TRBV3-2; clone_size: NA; d_call: TRBD1; cdr3_nt: TGTGCCAGCAGCCAAGATTGGACAGGGGGCAGCTACGAGCAGTACTTC; cdr3_aa: CASSQDWTGGSYEQYF
j_call: TRBJ1-3; v_call: TRBV3-1/TRBV3-2; clone_size: NA; d_call: TRBD1; cdr3_nt: TGTGCCAGCACCCTAGGACAGGCTTTAAACACCATATATTTT; cdr3_aa: CASTLGQALNTIYF
j_call: TRBJ1-4; v_call: TRBV10-2; clone_size: NA; d_call: NA; cdr3_nt: TGCGCCAGCAGGGCGCTCGAGGGGGTTTCTGAAAAACTGTTTTTT; cdr3_aa: CASRALEGVSEKLFF
j_call: TRBJ1-3; v_call: TRBV19; clone_size: NA; d_call: NA; cdr3_nt: TGTGCCAGTAGTATTAATAGGGTATCTGGAAACACCATATATTTT; cdr3_aa: CASSINRVSGNTIYF
j_call: TRBJ1-1; v_call: TRBV28; clone_size: few; d_call: NA; cdr3_nt: TGTGCCAGCAGTTTATCGGGGGACAATGCTTTCTTT; cdr3_aa: CASSLSGDNAFF
j_call: TRBJ1-6; v_call: TRBV7-2; clone_size: NA; d_call: NA; cdr3_nt: TGTGCCAGCAGCTCCCCTGGACAGACGCTTAATTCACCCCTCCACTTT; cdr3_aa: CASSSPGQTLNSPLHF
j_call: TRBJ1-1; v_call: TRBV5-4; clone_size: NA; d_call: NA; cdr3_nt: TGTGCCAGCAGCCACAGGGTGAACACTGAAGCTTTCTTT; cdr3_aa: CASSHRVNTEAFF